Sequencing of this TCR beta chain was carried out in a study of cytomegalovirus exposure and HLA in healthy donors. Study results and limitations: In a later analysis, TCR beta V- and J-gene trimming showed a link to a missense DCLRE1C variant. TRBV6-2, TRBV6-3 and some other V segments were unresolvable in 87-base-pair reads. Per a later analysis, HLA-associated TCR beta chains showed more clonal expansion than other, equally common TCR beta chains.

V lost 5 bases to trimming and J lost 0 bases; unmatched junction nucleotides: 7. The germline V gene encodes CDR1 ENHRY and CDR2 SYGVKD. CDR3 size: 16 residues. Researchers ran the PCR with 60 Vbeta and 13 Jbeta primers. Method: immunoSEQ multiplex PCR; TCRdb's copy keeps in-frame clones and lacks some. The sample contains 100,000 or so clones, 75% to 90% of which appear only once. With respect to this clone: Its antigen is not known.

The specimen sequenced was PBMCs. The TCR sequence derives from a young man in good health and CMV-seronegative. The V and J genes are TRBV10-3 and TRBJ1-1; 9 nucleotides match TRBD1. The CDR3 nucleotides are TGTGCCATCAGTCGGGGGGGACAGGGATTGAACACTGAAGCTTTCTTT. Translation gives CAISRGGQGLNTEAFF.